The next 2 T cell receptor beta chains were all read from a single sample in a study of blood T cell repertoires in COVID-19. TCRdb's copy holds only in-frame clones and misses some; the assay was immunoSEQ multiplex PCR. This table holds 35,000 to 55,000 clones, 80% to 90% found once. Sequencing was performed on peripheral blood. The origin of the receptors is a woman aged 70-85 years in a cohort sampled during active COVID-19.

The chain links TRBV7-2 to TRBJ1-5, with D possibly being TRBD1 (5 bases). This CDR3 contains 15 residues. Trimming removed 1 base at V and 9 bases at J, with 16 bases between. The germline V gene encodes CDR1 SGHTA and CDR2 FQGNSA. CDR3 DNA sequence: TGTGCCAGCAGCTTAGAAGCAGGGATGGGAAGGCCCCAGCATTTT. Amino acids: CASSLEAGMGRPQHF. The variable domain in full, completed from reference TRBV7-2 and TRBJ1-5, reads GAGVSQSPSNKVTEKGKDVELRCDPISGHTALYWYRQSLGQGLEFLIYFQGNSAPDKSGLPSDRFSAERTGGSVSTLTIQRTQQEDSAVYLCASSLEAGMGRPQHFGDGTRLSIL.

The CDR3: CASSLMPTSGYSGANVLTF. The CDR3 coding sequence is TGTGCCAGCAGCTTAATGCCGACTAGCGGCTACTCTGGGGCCAACGTCCTGACTTTC. V gene TRBV7-3 combines with J gene TRBJ2-6, with 9 nucleotides matching TRBD2. Germline V lookup: CDR1 SGHTA, CDR2 FQGTGA. J gave up 0 bases and V 1 base, and 7 bases lay outside the gene matches. CDR3 length: 19 residues.